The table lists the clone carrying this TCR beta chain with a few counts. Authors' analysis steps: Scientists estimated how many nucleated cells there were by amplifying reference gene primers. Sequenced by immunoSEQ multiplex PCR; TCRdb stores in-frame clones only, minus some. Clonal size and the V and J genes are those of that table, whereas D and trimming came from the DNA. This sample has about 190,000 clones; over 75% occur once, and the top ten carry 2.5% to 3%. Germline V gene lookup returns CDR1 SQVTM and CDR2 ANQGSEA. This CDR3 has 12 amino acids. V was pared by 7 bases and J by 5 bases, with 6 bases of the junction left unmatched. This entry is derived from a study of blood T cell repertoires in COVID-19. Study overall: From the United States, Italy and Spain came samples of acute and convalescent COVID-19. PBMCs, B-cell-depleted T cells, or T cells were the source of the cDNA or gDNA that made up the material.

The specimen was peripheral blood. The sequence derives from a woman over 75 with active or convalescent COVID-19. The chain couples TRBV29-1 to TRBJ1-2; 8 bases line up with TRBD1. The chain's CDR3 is CSGSQGAYGYTF. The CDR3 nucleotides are TGCAGCGGCAGTCAGGGGGCTTATGGCTACACCTTC.